These T cell receptor beta chains were read from a single sample in a study of control samples from healthy donors and cancer patients. The repertoire was sequenced with immunoSEQ multiplex PCR; TCRdb's copy has only in-frame clones and lacks some. The table records 98,000 or so clones, approximately 90% of them present only once. Sample: blood. These receptors were taken from a woman in her 70s in good health. CDR3s include the opening cysteine and the closing phenylalanine or tryptophan. Fields, in order: J gene, V gene, D gene, clone size, CDR3 protein, CDR3 DNA. D genes are given only for firm matches. Some rows have no size entry. The others give once, few or many, or a class for an expanded clone.

>TRBJ1-1|TRBV19|TRBD1|-
CASSDRVGEAFF
TGTGCCAGTAGTGACAGGGTTGGGGAAGCTTTCTTT
>TRBJ1-1|TRBV30|-|once
CAWILAPWYTEAFF
TGTGCCTGGATACTTGCGCCTTGGTACACTGAAGCTTTCTTT
>TRBJ1-2|TRBV9|TRBD1|-
CASSASGQGNYGYTF
TGTGCCAGCAGCGCATCGGGACAGGGGAACTATGGCTACACCTTC
>TRBJ1-6|TRBV7-8|TRBD1|-
CASSLGSVGQRNSPLHF
TGTGCCAGCAGCTTAGGTAGTGTGGGACAGAGAAATTCACCCCTCCACTTT
>TRBJ2-7|TRBV19|TRBD2|-
CASRAGPGLAGAVSSYEQYF
TGTGCCAGCCGGGCAGGCCCGGGACTAGCGGGAGCTGTGAGCTCCTACGAGCAGTACTTC
>TRBJ2-3|TRBV15|-|-
CATSRDSYSNTQYF
TGTGCCACCAGCAGAGATAGTTACAGTAATACGCAGTATTTT
>TRBJ2-1|TRBV18|-|-
CASSADRHNEQFF
TGTGCCAGCTCAGCCGACAGGCACAATGAGCAGTTCTTC
>TRBJ2-7|TRBV5-6|TRBD1|-
CASSLEINRDRVRQYF
TGTGCCAGCAGCTTGGAAATTAACCGGGACAGGGTGAGGCAGTACTTC
>TRBJ1-1|TRBV30|TRBD1|-
CAWSQRTGGNTEAFF
TGTGCCTGGAGTCAAAGGACAGGGGGCAACACTGAAGCTTTCTTT
>TRBJ2-7|TRBV5-4|-|once
CASSLDLGGEQYF
TGTGCCAGCAGCTTGGATCTAGGGGGTGAGCAGTACTTC
>TRBJ2-7|TRBV7-2|TRBD1|-
CASRTGGSYEQYF
TGTGCCAGCAGAACAGGGGGGTCCTACGAGCAGTACTTC
>TRBJ2-1|TRBV6-1|TRBD2|-
CASSGLRAGVDNEQFF
TGTGCCAGCAGTGGGTTAAGGGCGGGGGTCGACAATGAGCAGTTCTTC
>TRBJ1-2|TRBV29-1|TRBD1|-
CSVVEGAGRYGYTF
TGCAGCGTTGTCGAGGGGGCAGGGAGGTATGGCTACACCTTC
>TRBJ1-1|TRBV29-1|-|-
CSVRGTEAFF
TGCAGCGTTCGCGGCACTGAAGCTTTCTTT
>TRBJ2-7|TRBV2|-|few
CASSEMALFYEQYF
TGTGCCAGCAGTGAAATGGCCCTGTTCTACGAGCAGTACTTC
>TRBJ1-1|TRBV30|-|-
CAWSVGGSNTEAFF
TGTGCCTGGAGTGTTGGCGGTTCGAACACTGAAGCTTTCTTT
>TRBJ1-5|TRBV24-1|TRBD1|-
CATSDLGQVGDQPQHF
TGTGCCACCAGTGATCTTGGACAGGTTGGGGATCAGCCCCAGCATTTT
>TRBJ1-1|TRBV5-4|-|-
CASRPEGTNTEAFF
TGTGCCAGCAGGCCCGAGGGGACGAACACTGAAGCTTTCTTT
>TRBJ2-2|TRBV11-3|-|-
CASSVSGTGELFF
TGTGCCAGCAGCGTAAGCGGGACCGGGGAGCTGTTTTTT